This TCR beta chain was documented in a study of read filtering for tumor transcriptome and immune sequencing. For the study at large: Revised staging placed 8 or 9 patients in R-ISS I, roughly 16 in II, about 7 in III.

From roughly 400 ng of RNA, a library with molecular barcoded alpha/delta and beta/gamma adaptors was made. MiXCR, run by TCRdb on the reads, gives a single entry per CDR3 protein. The sample holds 40,000 to 50,000 distinct CDR3 sequences, roughly 20% seen once. The sample consisted of a population of CD138-negative cells sorted from bone marrow. The origin of this receptor is a donor aged 40 or older with multiple myeloma.

The CDR3 spells CASSLWLAGAETQYF. In DNA, the CDR3 is TGCGCCAGCAGCTTATGGCTAGCGGGAGCAGAGACCCAGTACTTC. The chain uses TRBV5-1 and TRBJ2-5; the match to TRBD2 covers 10 bases. Germline lookup yields CDR1 SGHRS and CDR2 YFSETQ. CDR3 length equals 15 residues. The V gene end was trimmed by 2 bases and the J gene end by 4 bases; junction bases not matched to a gene: 5.